This T cell receptor (beta chain) appears in the sequencing data of a study of blood T cell repertoires in COVID-19. Clones were sequenced by immunoSEQ multiplex PCR, and TCRdb holds only the in-frame ones, with some missing. Here the sample spans 100,000 to 110,000 clones, roughly 87% being singletons. Germline loops: CDR1 LNHDA, CDR2 SQIVND (reference sequence). The CDR3 is 11 amino acids. Trimming removed 8 bases from V and 4 bases from J; junction bases left unmatched: 0. Input material: peripheral blood. The chain is built from TRBV19 and TRBJ1-1, with 8 bases matching TRBD1. This clonotype was sampled from a young man in a cohort sampled during active COVID-19. The DNA for the CDR3 is TGTGCCAGTCAGGGGGCCACTGAAGCTTTCTTT. It translates to CASQGATEAFF.